This T cell receptor (beta chain) was sequenced during a study of beta chain features in type 1 diabetes. This clone was counted a few times. V lost 2 bases, J lost 7 bases, and 2 bases stayed unmatched. Germline lookup yields CDR1 SGHRS and CDR2 YFSETQ. The CDR3 has 15 residues. Isolated RNA was reverse transcribed in full, so expressed TCRB transcripts were sequenced. Libraries were prepared by immunoSEQ multiplex PCR; TCRdb keeps only in-frame clonotypes and omits some of them. The sample has under 950,000 clones; around a sixth are singletons. J is TRBJ2-1 and V is TRBV5-1; 14 nucleotides align to TRBD2. Source material: naive CD4+ T cells from blood. This TCR derives from a woman aged 18-30 years in good health. The DNA for the CDR3 is TGCGCCAGCAGCTTTGGGACTAGCGGGAGTAATGAGCAGTTCTTC. Translating it yields CASSFGTSGSNEQFF. Filled out from reference TRBV5-1 and TRBJ2-1, the complete variable domain reads KAGVTQTPRYLIKTRGQQVTLSCSPISGHRSVSWYQQTPGQGLQFLFEYFSETQRNKGNFPGRFSGRQFSNSRSEMNVSTLELGDSALYLCASSFGTSGSNEQFFGPGTRLTVL.